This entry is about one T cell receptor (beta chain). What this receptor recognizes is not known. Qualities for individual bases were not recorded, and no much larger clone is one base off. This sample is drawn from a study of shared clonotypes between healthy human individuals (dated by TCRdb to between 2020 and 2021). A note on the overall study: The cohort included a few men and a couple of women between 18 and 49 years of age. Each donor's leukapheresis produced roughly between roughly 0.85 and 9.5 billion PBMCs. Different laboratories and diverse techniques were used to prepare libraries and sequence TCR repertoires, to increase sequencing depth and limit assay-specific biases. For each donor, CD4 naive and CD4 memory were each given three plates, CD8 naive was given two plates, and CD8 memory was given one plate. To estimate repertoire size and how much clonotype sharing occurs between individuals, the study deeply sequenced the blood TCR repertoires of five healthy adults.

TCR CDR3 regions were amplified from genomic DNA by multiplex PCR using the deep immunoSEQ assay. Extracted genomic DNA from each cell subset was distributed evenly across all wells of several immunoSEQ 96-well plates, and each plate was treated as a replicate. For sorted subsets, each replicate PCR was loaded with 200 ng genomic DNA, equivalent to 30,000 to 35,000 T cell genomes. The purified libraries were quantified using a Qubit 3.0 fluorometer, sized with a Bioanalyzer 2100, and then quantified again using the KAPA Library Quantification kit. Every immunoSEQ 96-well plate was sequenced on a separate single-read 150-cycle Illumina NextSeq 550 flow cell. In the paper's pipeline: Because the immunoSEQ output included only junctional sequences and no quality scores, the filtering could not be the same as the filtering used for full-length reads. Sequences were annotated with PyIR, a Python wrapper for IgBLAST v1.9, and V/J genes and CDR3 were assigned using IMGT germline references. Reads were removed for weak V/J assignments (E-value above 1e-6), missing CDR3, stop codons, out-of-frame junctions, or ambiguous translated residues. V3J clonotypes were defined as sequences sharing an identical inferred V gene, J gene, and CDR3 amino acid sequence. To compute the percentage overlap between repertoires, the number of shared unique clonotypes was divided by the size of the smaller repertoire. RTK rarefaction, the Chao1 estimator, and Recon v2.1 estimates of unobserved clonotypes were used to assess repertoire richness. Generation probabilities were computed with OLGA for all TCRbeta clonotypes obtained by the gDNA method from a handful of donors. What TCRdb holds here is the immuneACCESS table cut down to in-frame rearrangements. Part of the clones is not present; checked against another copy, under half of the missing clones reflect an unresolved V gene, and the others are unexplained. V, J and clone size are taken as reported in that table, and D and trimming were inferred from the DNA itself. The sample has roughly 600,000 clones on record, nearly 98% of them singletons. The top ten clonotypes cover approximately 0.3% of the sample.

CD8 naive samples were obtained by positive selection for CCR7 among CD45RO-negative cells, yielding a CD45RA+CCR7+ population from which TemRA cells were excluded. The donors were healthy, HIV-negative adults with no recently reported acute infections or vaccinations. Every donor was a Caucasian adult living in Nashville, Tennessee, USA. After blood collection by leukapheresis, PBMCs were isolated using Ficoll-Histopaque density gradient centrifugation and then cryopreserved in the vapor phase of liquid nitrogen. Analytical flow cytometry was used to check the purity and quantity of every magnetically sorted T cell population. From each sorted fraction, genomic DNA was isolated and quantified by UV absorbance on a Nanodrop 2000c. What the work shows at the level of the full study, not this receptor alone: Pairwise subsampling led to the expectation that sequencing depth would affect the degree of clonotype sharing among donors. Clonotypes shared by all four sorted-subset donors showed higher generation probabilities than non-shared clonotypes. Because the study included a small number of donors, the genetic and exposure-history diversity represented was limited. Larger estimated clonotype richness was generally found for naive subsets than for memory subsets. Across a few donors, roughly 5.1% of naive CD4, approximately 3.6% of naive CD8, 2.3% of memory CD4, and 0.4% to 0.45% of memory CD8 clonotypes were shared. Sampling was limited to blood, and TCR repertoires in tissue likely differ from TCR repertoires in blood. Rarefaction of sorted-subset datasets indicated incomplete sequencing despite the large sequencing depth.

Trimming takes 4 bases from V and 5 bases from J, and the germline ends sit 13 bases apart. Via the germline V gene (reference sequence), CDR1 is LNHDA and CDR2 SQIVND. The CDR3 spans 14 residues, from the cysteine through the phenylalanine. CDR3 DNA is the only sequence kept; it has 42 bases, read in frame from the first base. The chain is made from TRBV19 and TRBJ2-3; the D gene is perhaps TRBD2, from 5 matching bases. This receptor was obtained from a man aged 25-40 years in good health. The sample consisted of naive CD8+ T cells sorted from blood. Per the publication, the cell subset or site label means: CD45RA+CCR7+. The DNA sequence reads TGTGCCAGTAGTAGAGGGTTCTGGGGAGATACGCAGTATTTT. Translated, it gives CASSRGFWGDTQYF.